The 13 T cell receptor beta chains below were found in one sample sequenced in a study of spatial heterogeneity in lung cancer. TCRdb called the 5' RACE reads again in MiXCR, with one record for every CDR3 protein. In the table there are under 10,000 distinct CDR3 sequences, roughly 3.5% of which are singletons. Noted time point: blood taken at disease recurrence. Unsorted whole RNA samples from tumor, nontumor lung or frozen PBMC were sequenced. The input for sequencing was PBMCs, taken at recurrence. Source of these receptors: a female donor with early-stage non-small cell lung cancer.

This clonotype was seen repeatedly, ten times or more. The library was built for alpha chains, so this beta chain is an off-target read and its size means little. J is TRBJ1-2 and V is TRBV7-9; D remains ambiguous. CDR3 length: 17 residues. Germline CDR1 is SEHNR and CDR2 is FQNEAQ (reference sequence). Trimming shortened V by 1 base and J by 1 base, and 16 bases separated the two germline ends. The CDR3 spells CASSLGHGMEYNYGYTF. CDR3 sequence (DNA): TGTGCCAGCAGCTTAGGACACGGAATGGAGTATAACTATGGCTACACCTTC.

There are many counts of this clonotype. The library was prepared for alpha chains; this beta chain is a stray read, so its frequency means little. The V and J genes are TRBV7-6 and TRBJ2-5; D is unclear. The germline gives CDR1 SGHVS, CDR2 FNYEAQ. V gave up 2 bases and J gave up 3 bases, with 7 bases separating them. This CDR3 contains 13 residues. As DNA, the CDR3 is TGTGCCAGCAGCTTAATAAGAGAAGAGACCCAGTACTTC. This translates into CASSLIREETQYF.

This clonotype is categorized as medium-sized (0.01 to 0.1%). This beta chain is a stray read from a library made for alpha chains; its abundance is not meaningful. The V call is TRBV11-2, the J call TRBJ2-5; possibly TRBD2 for D (5 bases). Germline V gives CDR1 SGHAT, CDR2 FQNNGV. Between the trimmed V and J ends, which lost 1 base and 7 bases, there was a span of 10 bases. The CDR3 loop spans 13 amino acids. The CDR3 coding sequence is TGTGCCAGCAGCTTAGGACGGGAAGGGACCCAGTACTTC. It is translated as CASSLGREGTQYF.

This clonotype was seen at least ten times. This beta chain is a stray read from a library made for alpha chains; its abundance is not meaningful. This sequence joins TRBV19 and TRBJ2-5, with 9 nucleotides matching TRBD1. There are 14 residues in the CDR3. Germline V gene sequence: CDR1 LNHDA, CDR2 SQIVND (reference sequence). V gave up 4 bases and J gave up 7 bases; unmatched junction bases: 7. The CDR3: CASSTGQGGGTQYF. The CDR3 coding sequence is TGTGCCAGTAGTACGGGACAGGGCGGCGGGACCCAGTACTTC.

This clonotype has at least ten counts. This beta chain represents an off-target read in a library built for alpha chains; its size is of limited meaning. The V call is TRBV20-1, the J call TRBJ2-5, with 7 bases identical to TRBD2. The CDR3 runs to 13 residues. From germline, CDR1 is DFQATT and CDR2 SNEGSKA (reference sequence). V lost 6 bases to trimming and J lost 1 base; unmatched junction nucleotides: 5. CDR3 sequence reads: CSAGTTLQETQYF. The CDR3 coding sequence is TGCAGTGCCGGGACTACCCTCCAAGAGACCCAGTACTTC.

Concerning this clonotype: The DNA is left out, because the CDR3 cannot be placed on it with certainty; the CDR3 is given as TCRdb lists it. Found in a library prepared for alpha chains, this beta chain is an off-target read, and its abundance has little meaning. This chain joins TRBV12-3 or TRBV12-4 and TRBJ2-2. The length of the CDR3 is 12 amino acids, counting both ends. The CDR3 loop is CASSFGAGELFF.

This clonotype appeared many times. For a library built for alpha chains, this beta chain is a stray read; little rests on its size. The gene calls are TRBV28 and TRBJ1-4; D gene ambiguous. V was cut by 4 bases and J by 13 bases, with 16 bases left in between. The CDR3 sequence is 13 residues long. Germline V gives CDR1 MDHEN, CDR2 SYDVKM. The CDR3: CASSWQDDGSLFF. Written as DNA, the CDR3 is TGTGCCAGCAGTTGGCAGGACGATGGATCACTGTTTTTT. Full variable domain (missing parts from reference TRBV28 and TRBJ1-4): DVKVTQSSRYLVKRTGEKVFLECVQDMDHENMFWYRQDPGLGLRLIYFSYDVKMKEKGDIPEGYSVSREKKERFSLILESASTNQTSMYLCASSWQDDGSLFFGSGTQLSVL.

By share, this clonotype ranks as medium-sized. This beta chain is off target for a library built for alpha chains, so its abundance means little. The chain links TRBV7-9 to TRBJ1-4; unclear D gene. Per germline, CDR1 SEHNR and CDR2 FQNEAQ (reference sequence). CDR3 size: 13 residues. V was trimmed by 5 bases and J by 8 bases, leaving 12 bases between them. The CDR3 DNA sequence: TGTGCCAGCAGCGAGCCCTATCAGGAAAAACTGTTTTTT. Translation gives CASSEPYQEKLFF.

This clonotype has a count of ten or more. Since the library was made to target alpha chains, this beta chain is a stray read and its abundance is not meaningful. The rearrangement links TRBV20-1 to TRBJ2-5, with D unclear. There are 12 residues in the CDR3. The germline V gene encodes CDR1 DFQATT and CDR2 SNEGSKA (reference sequence). V lost 3 bases and J 13 bases, leaving 18 bases between the germline ends. The CDR3 coding sequence is TGCAGTGCTAGTCCCCCGCATTCATCCCCGTACTTC. Protein sequence: CSASPPHSSPYF.

The table lists this clonotype with many counts. Since it is a stray read in a library aimed at alpha chains, this beta chain has a size that is not meaningful. V usage is TRBV7-2 and J usage is TRBJ1-2; D perhaps matches TRBD1 (6 bases). This CDR3 is built from 16 residues. The V gene's germline CDR1 is SGHTA and CDR2 FQGNSA. Trimming stripped 8 bases from V and 2 bases from J, with 21 bases between. The CDR3 nucleotides are TGTGCCAGCGAGCAAATAGGGGGACTGATAAACTATGGCTACACCTTC. This codes for CASEQIGGLINYGYTF.

There are many counts of this clonotype. The library was designed around alpha chains, so this beta chain is a stray read whose abundance carries little weight. The chain uses TRBV6-1 and TRBJ1-4; possible D gene TRBD1, 6 bases. Germline loops: CDR1 MNHNS, CDR2 SASEGT. V lost 2 bases and J lost 6, with 13 bases in between. The CDR3 length is 15 residues. The CDR3 nucleotides read TGTGCCAGCAGTGAACCAGGGACACTTTATGAAAAACTGTTTTTT. Translating gives CASSEPGTLYEKLFF.

This clonotype was observed at least ten times. This beta chain is a stray sequence in a library constructed for alpha chains; its clone size is not meaningful. The chain recombines TRBV7-2 with TRBJ2-3, with unresolved D. Trimming took 1 base from V and 0 from J, leaving 2 bases between them. The CDR3 runs to 13 residues. Germline CDR1 is SGHTA and CDR2 is FQGNSA. The chain's CDR3 is CASSLESTDTQYF. The CDR3, as DNA: TGTGCCAGCAGCTTAGAAAGCACAGATACGCAGTATTTT.

This clonotype was seen repeatedly, ten times or more. This beta chain is a stray sequence in a library constructed for alpha chains; its clone size is not meaningful. The chain employs TRBV13 and TRBJ1-5, with D uncertain. The CDR3 is made up of 13 amino acids. V lost 6 bases and J lost 6, with 12 bases in between. Germline lookup yields CDR1 PRHDT and CDR2 FYEKMQ (reference sequence). CDR3 sequence reads: CASSINLGQPQHF. Here the CDR3 DNA reads TGTGCCAGCAGTATAAATTTGGGTCAGCCCCAGCATTTT.